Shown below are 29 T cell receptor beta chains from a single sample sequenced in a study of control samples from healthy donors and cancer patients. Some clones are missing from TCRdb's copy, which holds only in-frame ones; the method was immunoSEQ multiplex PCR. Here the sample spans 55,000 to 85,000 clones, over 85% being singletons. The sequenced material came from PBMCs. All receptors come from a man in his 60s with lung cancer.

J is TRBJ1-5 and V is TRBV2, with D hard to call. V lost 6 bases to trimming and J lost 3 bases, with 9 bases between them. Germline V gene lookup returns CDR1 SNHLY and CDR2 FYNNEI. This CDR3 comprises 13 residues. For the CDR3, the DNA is TGTGCCAGCAGCCGCGGTTTCAATCAGCCCCAGCATTTT. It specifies CASSRGFNQPQHF.

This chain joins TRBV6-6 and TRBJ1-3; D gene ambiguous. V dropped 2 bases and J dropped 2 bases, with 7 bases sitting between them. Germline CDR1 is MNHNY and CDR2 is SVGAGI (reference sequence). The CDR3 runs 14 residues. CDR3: CASSYGRPGNTIYF. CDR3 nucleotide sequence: TGTGCCAGCAGTTACGGAAGGCCTGGAAACACCATATATTTT.

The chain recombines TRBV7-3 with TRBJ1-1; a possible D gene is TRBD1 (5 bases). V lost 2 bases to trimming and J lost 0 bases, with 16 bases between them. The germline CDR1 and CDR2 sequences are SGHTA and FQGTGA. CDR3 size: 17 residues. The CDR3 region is CASSLGGLKGMNTEAFF. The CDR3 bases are TGTGCCAGCAGCTTAGGGGGACTTAAAGGTATGAACACTGAAGCTTTCTTT. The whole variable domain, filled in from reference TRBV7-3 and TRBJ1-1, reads GAGVSQTPSNKVTEKGKYVELRCDPISGHTALYWYRQSLGQGPEFLIYFQGTGAADDSGLPNDRFFAVRPEGSVSTLKIQRTERGDSAVYLCASSLGGLKGMNTEAFFGQGTRLTVV.

The CDR3 here is CASSITGRTYGYTF. CDR3 bases: TGTGCCAGCAGTATTACCGGGCGCACCTATGGCTACACCTTC. This chain connects TRBV6-5 to TRBJ1-2, with D unresolved. The CDR3 loop spans 14 amino acids. CDR1 is MNHEY, CDR2 SVGAGI, per germline. The ends were cut back, 5 bases at V and 4 bases at J, with 14 bases in the middle.

CDR3 in DNA: TGTGCCAGCACCCCGGCGGGACAGGGTTATCAGCCCCAGCATTTT. Protein product: CASTPAGQGYQPQHF. V and J are TRBV28 and TRBJ1-5; TRBD1 aligns across 9 bases. This CDR3 has 15 amino acids. The J segment lost 5 bases and the V segment lost 7 bases, leaving 9 bases of the junction unmatched. The germline CDR1 and CDR2 sequences are MDHEN and SYDVKM.

CDR3 DNA sequence: TGTGCCAGCAGCTCAGGGATATACTACGAGCAGTACGTC. This codes for CASSSGIYYEQYV. The chain uses TRBV6-5 and TRBJ2-7, with a tentative D call TRBD1 (5 bases). Germline V CDR1 and CDR2: MNHEY, SVGAGI. The germline V and J ends were trimmed by 6 bases and 3 bases, with 12 bases remaining between them. The CDR3 loop spans 13 amino acids.

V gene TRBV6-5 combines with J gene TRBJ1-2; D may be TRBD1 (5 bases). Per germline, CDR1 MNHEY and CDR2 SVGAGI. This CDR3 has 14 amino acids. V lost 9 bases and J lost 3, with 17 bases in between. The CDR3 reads CASGLGGNDYGYTF. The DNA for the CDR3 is TGTGCCAGTGGCCTTGGGGGGAATGACTATGGCTACACCTTC.

CDR3 region: CASSFNIPGQGALEAFF. For the CDR3, the DNA is TGCGCCAGCAGCTTTAATATCCCGGGACAGGGCGCCCTCGAAGCTTTCTTT. The chain is built from TRBV5-1 and TRBJ1-1, with 9 nucleotides matching TRBD1. In germline, CDR1 is SGHRS, CDR2 YFSETQ. There are 17 residues in the CDR3. The V and J ends lost 2 bases and 8 bases, in that order; junction bases with no gene match: 16.

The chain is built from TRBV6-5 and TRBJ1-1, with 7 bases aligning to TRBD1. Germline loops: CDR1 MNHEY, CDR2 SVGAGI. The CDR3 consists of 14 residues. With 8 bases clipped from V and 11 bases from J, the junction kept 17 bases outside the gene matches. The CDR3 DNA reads TGTGCCAGCGAGGCAGAGACAGGGTTCCGTCAGGCTTTCTTT. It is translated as CASEAETGFRQAFF.

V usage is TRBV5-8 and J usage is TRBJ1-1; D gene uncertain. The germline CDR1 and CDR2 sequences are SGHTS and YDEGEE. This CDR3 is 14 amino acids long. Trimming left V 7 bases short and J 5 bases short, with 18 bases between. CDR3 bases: TGTGCCAGCGCTAAAGCCCCTGTTGGAACTGAAGCTTTCTTT. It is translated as CASAKAPVGTEAFF.

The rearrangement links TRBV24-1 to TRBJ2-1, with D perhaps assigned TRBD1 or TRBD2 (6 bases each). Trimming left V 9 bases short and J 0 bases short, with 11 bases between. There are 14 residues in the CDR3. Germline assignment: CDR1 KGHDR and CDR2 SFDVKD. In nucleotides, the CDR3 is TGTGCCACCGAGGGGGGCAGCTCCTACAATGAGCAGTTCTTC. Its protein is CATEGGSSYNEQFF.

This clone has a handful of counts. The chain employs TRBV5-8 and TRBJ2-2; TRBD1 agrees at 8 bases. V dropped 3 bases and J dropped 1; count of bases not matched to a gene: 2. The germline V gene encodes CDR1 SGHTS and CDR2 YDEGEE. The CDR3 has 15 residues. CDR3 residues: CASSWTGRNTGELFF. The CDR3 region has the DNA TGTGCCAGCAGCTGGACAGGGAGGAACACCGGGGAGCTGTTTTTT.

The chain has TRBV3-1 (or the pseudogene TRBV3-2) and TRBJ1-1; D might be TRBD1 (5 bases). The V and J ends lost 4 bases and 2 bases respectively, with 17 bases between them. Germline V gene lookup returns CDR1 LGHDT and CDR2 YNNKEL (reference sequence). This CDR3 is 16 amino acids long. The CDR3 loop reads CASSLRSLQANTEAFF. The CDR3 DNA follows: TGTGCCAGCAGCCTTAGGTCGTTACAGGCCAACACTGAAGCTTTCTTT.

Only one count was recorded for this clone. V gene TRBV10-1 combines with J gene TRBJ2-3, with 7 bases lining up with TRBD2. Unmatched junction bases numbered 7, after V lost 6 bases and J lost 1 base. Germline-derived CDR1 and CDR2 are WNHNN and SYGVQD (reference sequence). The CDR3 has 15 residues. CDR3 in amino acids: CASSLREVGTDTQYF. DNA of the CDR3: TGCGCCAGCAGCCTCCGGGAGGTTGGCACAGATACGCAGTATTTT.

This chain's CDR3 is CASSDGQGIEKLFF. The CDR3 DNA follows: TGTGCCAGCAGTGATGGACAGGGGATTGAAAAACTGTTTTTT. The V call is TRBV2, the J call TRBJ1-4; 9 nucleotides line up with TRBD1. This CDR3 region has 14 residues. Germline CDR1 reads SNHLY; CDR2 reads FYNNEI. V shed 3 bases and J 7 bases; nucleotides not matched to a gene: 3.

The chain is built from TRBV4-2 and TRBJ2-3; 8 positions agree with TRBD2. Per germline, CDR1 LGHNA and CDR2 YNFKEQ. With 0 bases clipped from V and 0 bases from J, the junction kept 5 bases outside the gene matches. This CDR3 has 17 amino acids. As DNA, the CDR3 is TGTGCCAGCAGCCAAGAAGAGGCGGGGGGAAGCACAGATACGCAGTATTTT. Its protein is CASSQEEAGGSTDTQYF.

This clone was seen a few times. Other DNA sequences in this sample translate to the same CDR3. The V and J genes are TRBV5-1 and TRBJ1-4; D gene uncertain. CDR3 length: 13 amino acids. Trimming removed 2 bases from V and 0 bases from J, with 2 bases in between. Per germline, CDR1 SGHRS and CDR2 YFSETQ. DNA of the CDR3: TGCGCCAGCAGCTTAACAACTAATGAAAAACTGTTTTTT. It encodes CASSLTTNEKLFF.

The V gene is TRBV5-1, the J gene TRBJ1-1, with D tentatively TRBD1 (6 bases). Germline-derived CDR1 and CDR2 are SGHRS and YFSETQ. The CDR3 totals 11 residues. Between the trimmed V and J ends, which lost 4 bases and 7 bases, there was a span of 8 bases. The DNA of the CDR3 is TGCGCCAGCAGCCAGGACAGTGAAGCTTTCTTT. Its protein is CASSQDSEAFF. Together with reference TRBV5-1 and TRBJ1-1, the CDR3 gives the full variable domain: KAGVTQTPRYLIKTRGQQVTLSCSPISGHRSVSWYQQTPGQGLQFLFEYFSETQRNKGNFPGRFSGRQFSNSRSEMNVSTLELGDSALYLCASSQDSEAFFGQGTRLTVV.

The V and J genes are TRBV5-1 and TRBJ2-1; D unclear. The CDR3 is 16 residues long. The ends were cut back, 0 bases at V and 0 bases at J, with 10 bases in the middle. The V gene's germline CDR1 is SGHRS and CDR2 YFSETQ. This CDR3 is CASSLASAYSYNEQFF. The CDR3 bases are TGCGCCAGCAGCTTGGCCAGCGCCTACTCCTACAATGAGCAGTTCTTC.

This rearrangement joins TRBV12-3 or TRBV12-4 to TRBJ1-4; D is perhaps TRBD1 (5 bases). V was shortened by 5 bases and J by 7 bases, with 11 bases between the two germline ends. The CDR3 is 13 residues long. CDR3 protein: CASSGGEAEKLFF. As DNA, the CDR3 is TGTGCCAGCAGTGGGGGGGAAGCTGAAAAACTGTTTTTT.

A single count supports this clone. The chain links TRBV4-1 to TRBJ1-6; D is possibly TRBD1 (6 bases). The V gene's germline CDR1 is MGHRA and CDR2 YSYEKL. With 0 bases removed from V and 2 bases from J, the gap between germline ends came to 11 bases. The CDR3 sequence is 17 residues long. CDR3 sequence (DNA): TGCGCCAGCAGCCAAGAGGCAGGGGCGACCTATAATTCACCCCTCCACTTT. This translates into CASSQEAGATYNSPLHF.

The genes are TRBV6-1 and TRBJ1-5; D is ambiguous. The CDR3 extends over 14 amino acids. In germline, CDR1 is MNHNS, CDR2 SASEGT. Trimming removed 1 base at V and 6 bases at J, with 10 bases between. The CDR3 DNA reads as TGTGCCAGCAGTGAAGGTCCCCGTGGTCAGCCCCAGCATTTT. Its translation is CASSEGPRGQPQHF.

CDR3 loop: CASSLTSATGGAVRTDTQYF. The CDR3 coding sequence is TGTGCCAGCAGCTTAACTTCCGCGACAGGGGGCGCTGTTCGAACAGATACGCAGTATTTT. The chain couples TRBV7-3 to TRBJ2-3, with 10 bases aligning to TRBD1. CDR1 and CDR2 (germline): SGHTA, FQGTGA. Trimming took 0 bases from V and 3 from J; bases not matched to a gene: 15. The CDR3 runs to 20 residues.

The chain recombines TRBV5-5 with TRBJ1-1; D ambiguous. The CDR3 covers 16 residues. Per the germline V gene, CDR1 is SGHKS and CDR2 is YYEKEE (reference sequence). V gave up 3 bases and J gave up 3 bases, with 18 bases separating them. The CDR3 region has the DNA TGTGCCAGCAGCTACGGACCGTCTATTCGGGACACTGAAGCTTTCTTT. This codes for CASSYGPSIRDTEAFF.

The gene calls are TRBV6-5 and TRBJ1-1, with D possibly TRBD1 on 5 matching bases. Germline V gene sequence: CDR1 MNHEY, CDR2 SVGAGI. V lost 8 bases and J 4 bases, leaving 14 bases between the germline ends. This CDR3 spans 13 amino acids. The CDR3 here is CASQRGGGTEAFF. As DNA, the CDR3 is TGTGCCAGCCAGAGGGGTGGCGGCACTGAAGCTTTCTTT.

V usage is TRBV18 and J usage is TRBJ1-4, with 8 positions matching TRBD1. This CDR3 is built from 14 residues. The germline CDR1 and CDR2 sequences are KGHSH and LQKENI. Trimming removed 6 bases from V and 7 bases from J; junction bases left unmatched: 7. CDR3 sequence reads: CASSRTGQLEKLFF. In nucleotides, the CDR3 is TGTGCCAGCTCCCGGACAGGGCAACTTGAAAAACTGTTTTTT.

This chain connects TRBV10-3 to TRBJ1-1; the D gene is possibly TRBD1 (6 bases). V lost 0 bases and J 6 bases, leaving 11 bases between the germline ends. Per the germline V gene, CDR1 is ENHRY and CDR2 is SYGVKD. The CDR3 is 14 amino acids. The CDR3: CAISESGGGAEAFF. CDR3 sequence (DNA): TGTGCCATCAGTGAGTCAGGGGGGGGAGCTGAAGCTTTCTTT.

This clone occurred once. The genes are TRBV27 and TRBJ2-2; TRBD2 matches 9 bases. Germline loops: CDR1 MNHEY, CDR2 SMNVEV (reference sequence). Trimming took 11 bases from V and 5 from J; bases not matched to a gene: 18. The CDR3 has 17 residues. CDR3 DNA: TGTGCCCGCCGTTCAGAAACGCGGGGGGGCCGGACCGGGGAGCTGTTTTTT. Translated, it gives CARRSETRGGRTGELFF.

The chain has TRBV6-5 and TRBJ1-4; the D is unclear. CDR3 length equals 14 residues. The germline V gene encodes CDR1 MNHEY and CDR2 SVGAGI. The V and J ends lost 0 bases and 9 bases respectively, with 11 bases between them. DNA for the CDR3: TGTGCCAGCAGTTACTCCGGTTCTAGTAAAAAACTGTTTTTT. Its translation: CASSYSGSSKKLFF.